This T cell receptor (beta chain) comes out of a study of cytomegalovirus exposure and HLA in healthy donors. The PCR had 60 Vbeta and 13 Jbeta primers. This table comes from immunoSEQ multiplex PCR, and its TCRdb copy is limited to in-frame clones, with some not included. This sample has approximately 100,000 clones; 65% to 90% occur once, and the top ten carry 1.2%. V lost 6 bases and J lost 11; bases outside the gene matches: 15. Germline V CDR1 and CDR2: LGHNA, YNFKEQ. There are 14 residues in the CDR3. The chain is built from TRBV4-2 and TRBJ2-5; 7 bases agree with TRBD2. Sequenced sample: PBMCs. The TCR originated in a woman aged 18-29 years in good health and CMV-seronegative. The CDR3 bases are TGTGCCAGCAGTTCCACTAGCGCCTATGGAAAGCAGTACTTC. As protein: CASSSTSAYGKQYF.